What follows are 32 T cell receptor beta chains derived from one specimen sequenced in a study of T cell repertoires in cytomegalovirus infection. A single record per CDR3 protein comes from TCRdb applying MiXCR to the reads. The sample consists of approximately 750,000 distinct CDR3 sequences, 35% to 40% of them appearing once. Sequenced: PBMCs. These receptors were collected from a human donor in good health (CMV status not recorded). Some clones in this sample may be carry-over from other donors' samples.

This clonotype was seen a handful of times. This sequence joins TRBV5-6 and TRBJ2-1; D is possibly TRBD2 (6 bases). Trimming left V 0 bases short and J 1 base short, with 14 bases between. Germline CDR1 reads SGHDT; CDR2 reads YYEEEE. CDR3 length: 17 residues. CDR3 sequence (DNA): TGTGCCAGCAGCTTGGTGTTCCGGGACTCGTCCTACAATGAGCAGTTCTTC. Amino acids: CASSLVFRDSSYNEQFF.

Turning to this clonotype: The missing conserved phenylalanine or tryptophan at the end of this CDR3 makes a read error likely. The chain uses TRBV12-3 or TRBV12-4 and TRBJ2-4; the D call may be TRBD1 or TRBD2 (6 bases each). The V gene lost 3 bases and the J gene lost 4 bases, with 13 bases spanning the gap. There are 15 residues in the CDR3. The CDR3 sequence: CASSFMGGTKNIQYL. The CDR3 nucleotides read TGTGCCAGCAGTTTTATGGGCGGGACAAAAAACATTCAGTACTTA.

CDR3 region: CASSLAAGGPPQYF. The CDR3 DNA reads TGTGCCAGCAGTTTAGCGGCGGGGGGCCCCCCCCAGTACTTC. The chain is built from TRBV12-3 or TRBV12-4 and TRBJ2-5, with 8 bases that match TRBD2. V lost 0 bases and J lost 9; bases outside the gene matches: 6. The CDR3 length is 14 residues.

The chain is built from TRBV14 and TRBJ2-3; D unclear. Germline-derived CDR1 and CDR2 are SGHDN and FVKESK. Trimming cost V 0 bases and J 7 bases, with 11 bases left between them. The CDR3 loop spans 14 amino acids. CDR3 residues: CASSQEPGLHTQYF. The CDR3 DNA sequence: TGTGCCAGCAGCCAAGAACCCGGGCTTCATACGCAGTATTTT. Full variable domain (remainder filled in from reference TRBV14 and TRBJ2-3): EAGVTQFPSHSVIEKGQTVTLRCDPISGHDNLYWYRRVMGKEIKFLLHFVKESKQDESGMPNNRFLAERTGGTYSTLKVQPAELEDSGVYFCASSQEPGLHTQYFGPGTRLTVL.

The chain has TRBV12-3 or TRBV12-4 and TRBJ1-1; TRBD1 matches 9 bases. With 6 bases clipped from V and 4 bases from J, the junction kept 6 bases outside the gene matches. The CDR3 totals 14 residues. CDR3 sequence: CASRAGTGSTEAFF. CDR3 DNA: TGTGCCAGCAGGGCCGGGACAGGGAGCACTGAAGCTTTCTTT.

In its sample, this clonotype was seen many times. The chain has TRBV28 and TRBJ1-2, with TRBD1 identical over 8 bases. The length of the CDR3 is 16 residues. Germline V gene sequence: CDR1 MDHEN, CDR2 SYDVKM. The V gene end was trimmed by 6 bases and the J gene end by 2 bases; junction bases not matched to a gene: 11. Here the CDR3 DNA reads TGTGCCAGCAGCCCGGACAGGGCGGTTCTCAACTATGGCTACACCTTC. Its translation: CASSPDRAVLNYGYTF.

This clonotype turned up a few times. V and J are TRBV27 and TRBJ2-1; maybe TRBD2 (5 bases). CDR3 size: 14 residues. The V gene's germline CDR1 is MNHEY and CDR2 SMNVEV (reference sequence). The V gene lost 6 bases and the J gene lost 7 bases, with 16 bases spanning the gap. The CDR3 region has the DNA TGTGCCAGCAGGAGGCCGGGAACTACTAATGAGCAGTTCTTC. It specifies CASRRPGTTNEQFF.

This clonotype occurred a few times. V usage is TRBV4-1 and J usage is TRBJ1-1, with D uncertain. In germline, CDR1 is MGHRA, CDR2 YSYEKL. This CDR3 comprises 17 residues. V lost 1 base to trimming and J lost 5 bases, with 20 bases between them. CDR3 nucleotides: TGCGCCAGCAGCCAAGTTTTAAGGCCAGGACTTGGGACTGAAGCTTTCTTT. Amino acid sequence: CASSQVLRPGLGTEAFF.

The J gene is TRBJ1-1, the V gene TRBV19; 9 bases line up with TRBD1. The V and J ends lost 5 bases and 6 bases, in that order; junction bases with no gene match: 7. Germline lookup yields CDR1 LNHDA and CDR2 SQIVND (reference sequence). This CDR3 has 14 residues. This chain's CDR3 is CASSVGTGRAEAFF. Written as DNA, the CDR3 is TGTGCCAGTAGTGTCGGGACAGGGCGGGCTGAAGCTTTCTTT. The whole variable domain, filled in from reference TRBV19 and TRBJ1-1, reads DGGITQSPKYLFRKEGQNVTLSCEQNLNHDAMYWYRQDPGQGLRLIYYSQIVNDFQKGDIAEGYSVSREKKESFPLTVTSAQKNPTAFYLCASSVGTGRAEAFFGQGTRLTVV.

This chain links TRBV5-1 with TRBJ2-6; D is unclear. The V end was cut by 4 bases, the J end by 4 bases, with 12 bases between. This CDR3 has 15 amino acids. Germline loops: CDR1 SGHRS, CDR2 YFSETQ. CDR3 DNA: TGCGCCAGCAGCCCCGGAAGCGAGGGGGCCAACGTCCTGACTTTC. Its translation is CASSPGSEGANVLTF.

V gene TRBV2 combines with J gene TRBJ1-4, with D unresolved. There are 13 residues in the CDR3. Germline V CDR1 and CDR2: SNHLY, FYNNEI. The ends were cut back, 8 bases at V and 5 bases at J, with 12 bases in the middle. CDR3 DNA sequence: TGTGCCAGCGGGATGAGGCGAAATGAAAAACTGTTTTTT. Its protein is CASGMRRNEKLFF.

The J gene is TRBJ1-1, the V gene TRBV7-9; TRBD1 might be the D (5 bases). Per the germline V gene, CDR1 is SEHNR and CDR2 is FQNEAQ (reference sequence). The CDR3 has 15 residues. Between the trimmed V and J ends, which lost 5 bases and 6 bases, there was a span of 19 bases. The CDR3 sequence is CASSQPQGYLAEAFF. The CDR3 DNA reads as TGTGCCAGCAGCCAACCCCAGGGATATTTGGCTGAAGCTTTCTTT.

This clonotype came up many times. The rearrangement joins TRBV7-2 to TRBJ1-5; D remains unclear. This CDR3 is built from 15 residues. Germline CDR1 reads SGHTA; CDR2 reads FQGNSA. With 5 bases removed from V and 0 bases from J, the gap between germline ends came to 11 bases. CDR3 coding DNA: TGTGCCAGCAGCCCGGGCACGGCTAGCAATCAGCCCCAGCATTTT. It translates to CASSPGTASNQPQHF.

CDR3 nucleotide sequence: TGCAGTGCCCAACCAACAGGGCTTTCTGGAAACACCATATATTTT. Its translation: CSAQPTGLSGNTIYF. The chain couples TRBV20-1 to TRBJ1-3; perhaps TRBD1 as D (6 bases). Trimming took 6 bases from V and 1 from J, leaving 16 bases between them. This CDR3 is built from 15 residues. Germline values: CDR1 DFQATT, CDR2 SNEGSKA (reference sequence).

The chain uses TRBV7-2 and TRBJ1-1, with D uncertain. V lost 7 bases and J 4 bases, leaving 13 bases between the germline ends. In germline, CDR1 is SGHTA, CDR2 FQGNSA. The CDR3 has 13 residues. The CDR3 DNA sequence: TGTGCCAGCACCCCCTTCGACGGCACTGAAGCTTTCTTT. Translation gives CASTPFDGTEAFF.

V usage is TRBV5-4 and J usage is TRBJ2-2; 10 bases agree with TRBD1. The germline CDR1 and CDR2 sequences are SGHNT and YYREEE (reference sequence). The CDR3 loop spans 16 amino acids. The V segment lost 4 bases and the J segment 1 base; nucleotides outside the gene matches: 4. CDR3 sequence: CASSTGTGENTGELFF. As DNA, the CDR3 is TGTGCCAGCAGCACTGGGACAGGGGAGAACACCGGGGAGCTGTTTTTT.

This chain connects TRBV19 to TRBJ1-1; the D is unclear. CDR1 and CDR2 from the germline V gene are LNHDA and SQIVND (reference sequence). The germline V and J ends were trimmed by 6 bases and 9 bases, with 26 bases remaining between them. This CDR3 has 16 residues. CDR3: CASRSNGQTSNAKAFF. DNA of the CDR3: TGTGCCAGTAGATCAAATGGGCAGACTTCTAATGCTAAAGCTTTCTTT.

This clonotype has only a few counts. In DNA form, the CDR3 reads TGTGCCACCAGCAGAGAGGACAGAGACCTTTCACCCCTCCACTTT. Amino acid sequence: CATSREDRDLSPLHF. J is TRBJ1-6 and V is TRBV15; D is possibly TRBD1 (6 bases). This CDR3 has 15 amino acids. Per the germline V gene, CDR1 is LNHNV and CDR2 is YYDKDF (reference sequence). The ends were cut back, 0 bases at V and 9 bases at J, with 12 bases in the middle. Combining the CDR3 with reference TRBV15 and TRBJ1-6 gives the whole variable domain DAMVIQNPRYQVTQFGKPVTLSCSQTLNHNVMYWYQQKSSQAPKLLFHYYDKDFNNEADTPDNFQSRRPNTSFCFLDIRSPGLGDTAMYLCATSREDRDLSPLHFGNGTRLTVT.

This clonotype has a handful of counts. The chain links TRBV6-1 to TRBJ1-2, with TRBD1 identical over 9 bases. The CDR3 extends over 16 amino acids. Germline V lookup: CDR1 MNHNS, CDR2 SASEGT. V gave up 0 bases and J gave up 4 bases; unmatched junction bases: 6. The CDR3 DNA is TGTGCCAGCAGTGAAGCGAGGGACAGGGTATCCTATGGCTACACCTTC. The encoded protein is CASSEARDRVSYGYTF.

This clonotype was found a few times. The gene calls are TRBV19 and TRBJ2-2; 9 bases are a match to TRBD1. Germline trimming cut 5 bases from V and 6 bases from J; bases unmatched to any gene: 7. CDR3 length: 15 amino acids. Germline CDR1 and CDR2: LNHDA and SQIVND (reference sequence). CDR3 amino acids: CASSPRTGEAGELFF. CDR3 nucleotide sequence: TGTGCCAGTAGTCCAAGGACAGGGGAAGCCGGGGAGCTGTTTTTT.

A note on this clonotype: A much larger clone differs by one base, so this may be a read error. The chain employs TRBV7-2 and TRBJ2-1, with TRBD2 matching 12 bases. Per germline, CDR1 SGHTA and CDR2 FQGNSA. This CDR3 region has 17 residues. The CDR3 DNA reads as TGTGCCAGCAGCTTAGTGTCTAGCGGGAGGGCCTACAATGAGCAGTTATTC. It codes for CASSLVSSGRAYNEQLF.

This clonotype turned up a few times. The chain combines TRBV5-1 with TRBJ1-4; 8 bases fit TRBD1. Looked up from germline, CDR1 is SGHRS and CDR2 is YFSETQ. The CDR3 length is 17 residues. V shed 3 bases, J shed 0 bases, and the junction held 7 bases outside the gene matches. The CDR3 loop is CASSSGQGAATNEKLFF. The CDR3 coding sequence is TGCGCCAGCAGCTCAGGACAGGGCGCGGCAACTAATGAAAAACTGTTTTTT.

The genes are TRBV5-1 and TRBJ2-7, with 11 bases matching TRBD1. The germline V gene encodes CDR1 SGHRS and CDR2 YFSETQ. The CDR3 is 17 amino acids. The V segment lost 0 bases and the J segment 6 bases; nucleotides outside the gene matches: 11. CDR3 in DNA: TGCGCCAGCAGCTTGGTTTTCACTGGACAGGGGGCCGGCGAGCAGTACTTC. Protein sequence: CASSLVFTGQGAGEQYF.

As concerns this clonotype: This clone may be a read error of a much larger clone one base away. Given the absence of the conserved phenylalanine or tryptophan at the CDR3 end, a read error is likely. V usage is TRBV7-6 and J usage is TRBJ1-3, with 7 positions matching TRBD1. Unmatched junction bases numbered 6, after V lost 6 bases and J lost 4 bases. Germline lookup yields CDR1 SGHVS and CDR2 FNYEAQ. The CDR3 runs to 14 residues. The CDR3 region has the DNA TGTGCCAGCAGACCTGGGACAGTAGGAAACACCATATATTTG. As protein: CASRPGTVGNTIYL.

V and J are TRBV2 and TRBJ2-7, with D unresolved. Germline CDR1 reads SNHLY; CDR2 reads FYNNEI. The CDR3 contains 12 residues. Trimming removed 7 bases from V and 2 bases from J, with 9 bases in between. CDR3 DNA: TGTGCCAGCAACCCGAATCCCTACGAGCAGTACTTC. Amino acid sequence: CASNPNPYEQYF.

Notes on this clonotype: Germline and junction disagree at one end, which may indicate a read error. V gene TRBV7-2 combines with J gene TRBJ1-1, with D maybe TRBD1 (5 bases). This CDR3 contains 13 residues. CDR1 SGHTA and CDR2 FQGNSA come from the germline V gene. The CDR3 reads CSSSFTGTLEAFF. The CDR3 nucleotides read TGTTCCAGCAGCTTTACCGGGACCCTTGAAGCTTTCTTT.

To note about this clonotype: A read error may explain this, as a much larger clone is one base away. The DNA of the CDR3 is TGTGCCAGCAGCCCAGGGAGCCTTAACACTGAATCTTTCTTT. Encoded protein: CASSPGSLNTESFF. This chain uses TRBV12-3 or TRBV12-4 with TRBJ1-1; maybe TRBD1 (5 bases). The CDR3 totals 14 residues.

In its sample, this clonotype was seen many times. The gene calls are TRBV7-2 and TRBJ2-7; 12 bases fit TRBD2. Per the germline V gene, CDR1 is SGHTA and CDR2 is FQGNSA. CDR3 length: 16 amino acids. J was trimmed by 3 bases and V by 5 bases; bases with no gene match: 8. This CDR3 reads CASSPPGGLAGYEQYF. The CDR3 nucleotides read TGTGCCAGCAGCCCCCCCGGGGGACTAGCGGGCTACGAGCAGTACTTC.

The J gene is TRBJ1-1, the V gene TRBV19, with D tentatively TRBD1 (5 bases). V lost 4 bases, J lost 7 bases, and 19 bases lay in between. The CDR3 runs 15 residues. In germline, CDR1 is LNHDA, CDR2 SQIVND (reference sequence). The CDR3 loop reads CASSNRGLGPVEAFF. DNA for the CDR3: TGTGCCAGTAGTAACCGGGGCCTGGGGCCCGTTGAAGCTTTCTTT. Full variable domain (rest looked up from reference TRBV19 and TRBJ1-1): DGGITQSPKYLFRKEGQNVTLSCEQNLNHDAMYWYRQDPGQGLRLIYYSQIVNDFQKGDIAEGYSVSREKKESFPLTVTSAQKNPTAFYLCASSNRGLGPVEAFFGQGTRLTVV.

This clonotype was observed a handful of times. The V call is TRBV19, the J call TRBJ2-1, with 7 positions matching TRBD2. Germline V lookup: CDR1 LNHDA, CDR2 SQIVND (reference sequence). The CDR3 has 15 amino acids. The junction had 8 bases not matched to a gene; V was cut back by 7 bases and J by 2 bases. The CDR3, as DNA: TGTGCCAGTACCCTGGGGAGCGGGGCCTACAATGAGCAGTTCTTC. Protein sequence: CASTLGSGAYNEQFF. Full variable domain (missing parts from reference TRBV19 and TRBJ2-1): DGGITQSPKYLFRKEGQNVTLSCEQNLNHDAMYWYRQDPGQGLRLIYYSQIVNDFQKGDIAEGYSVSREKKESFPLTVTSAQKNPTAFYLCASTLGSGAYNEQFFGPGTRLTVL.

This clonotype was seen a handful of times. The V call is TRBV28, the J call TRBJ1-1, with D perhaps TRBD1 (6 bases). Germline V gene lookup returns CDR1 MDHEN and CDR2 SYDVKM. V lost 2 bases to trimming and J lost 8 bases, with 12 bases between them. The CDR3 length is 13 residues. In nucleotides, the CDR3 is TGTGCCAGCAGTTTAAGGGGGGCAAGGGAAGCTTTCTTT. This translates into CASSLRGAREAFF.

This clonotype has just a few counts. This chain joins TRBV6-6 and TRBJ2-5; 7 positions match TRBD2. V shed 7 bases, J shed 5 bases, and the junction held 10 bases outside the gene matches. The CDR3 runs 14 residues. Per the germline V gene, CDR1 is MNHNY and CDR2 is SVGAGI (reference sequence). DNA for the CDR3: TGTGCCAGCAACACCGCGGGAGTACGGGAGACCCAGTACTTC. Amino acids: CASNTAGVRETQYF.